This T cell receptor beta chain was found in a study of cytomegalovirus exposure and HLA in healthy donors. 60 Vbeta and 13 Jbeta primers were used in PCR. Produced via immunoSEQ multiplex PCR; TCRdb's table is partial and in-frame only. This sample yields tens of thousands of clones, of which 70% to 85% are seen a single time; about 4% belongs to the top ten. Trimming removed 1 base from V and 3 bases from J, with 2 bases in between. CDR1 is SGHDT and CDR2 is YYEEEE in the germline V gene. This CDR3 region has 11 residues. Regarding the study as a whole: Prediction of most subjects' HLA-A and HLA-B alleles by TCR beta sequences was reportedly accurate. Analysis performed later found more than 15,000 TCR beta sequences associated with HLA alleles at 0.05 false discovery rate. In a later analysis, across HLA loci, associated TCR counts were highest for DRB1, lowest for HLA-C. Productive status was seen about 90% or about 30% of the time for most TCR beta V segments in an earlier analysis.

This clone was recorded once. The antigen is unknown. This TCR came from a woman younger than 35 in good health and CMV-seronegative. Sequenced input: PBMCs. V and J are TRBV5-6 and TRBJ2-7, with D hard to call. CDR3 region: CASSLYYEQYF. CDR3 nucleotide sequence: TGTGCCAGCAGCTTGTACTACGAGCAGTACTTC.